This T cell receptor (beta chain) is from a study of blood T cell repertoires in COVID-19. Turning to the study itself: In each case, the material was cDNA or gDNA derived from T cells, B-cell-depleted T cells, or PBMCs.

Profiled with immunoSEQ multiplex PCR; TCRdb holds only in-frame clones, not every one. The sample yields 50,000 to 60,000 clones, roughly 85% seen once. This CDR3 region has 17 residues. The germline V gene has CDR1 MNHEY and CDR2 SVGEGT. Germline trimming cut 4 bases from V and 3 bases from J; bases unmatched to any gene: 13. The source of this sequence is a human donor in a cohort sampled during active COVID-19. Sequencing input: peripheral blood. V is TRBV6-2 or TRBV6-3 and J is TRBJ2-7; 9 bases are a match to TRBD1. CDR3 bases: TGTGCCAGCAGTTCCCGGGACAGGGCTCGAGGTCGCTACGAGCAGTACTTC. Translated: CASSSRDRARGRYEQYF.